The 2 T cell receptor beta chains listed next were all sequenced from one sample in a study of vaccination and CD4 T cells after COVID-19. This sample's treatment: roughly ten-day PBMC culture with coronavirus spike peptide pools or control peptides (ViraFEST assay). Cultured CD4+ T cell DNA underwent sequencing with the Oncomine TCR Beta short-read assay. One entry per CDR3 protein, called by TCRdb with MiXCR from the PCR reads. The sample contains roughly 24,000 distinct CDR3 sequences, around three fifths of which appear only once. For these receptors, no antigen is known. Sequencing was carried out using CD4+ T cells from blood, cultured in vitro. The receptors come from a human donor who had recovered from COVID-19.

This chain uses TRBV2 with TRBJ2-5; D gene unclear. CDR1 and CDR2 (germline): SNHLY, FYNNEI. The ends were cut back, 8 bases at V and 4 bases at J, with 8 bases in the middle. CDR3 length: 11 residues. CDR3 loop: CASGRSETQYF. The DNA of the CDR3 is TGTGCCAGCGGCCGGTCAGAGACCCAGTACTTC.

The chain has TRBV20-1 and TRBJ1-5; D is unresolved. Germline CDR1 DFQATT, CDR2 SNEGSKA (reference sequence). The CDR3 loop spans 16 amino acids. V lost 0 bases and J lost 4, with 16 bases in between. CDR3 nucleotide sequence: TGCAGTGCTAGAGATCGATTGGGCAGACCTAATCAGCCCCAGCATTTT. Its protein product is CSARDRLGRPNQPQHF.